This T cell receptor (beta chain) was found in a study of identical twins. General observations from the study: Recombination models fit unrelated individuals' TCR alpha sharing but underestimated twins'. Abundant beta clonotypes from cord blood had fewer insertions, unlike memory repertoires, which showed none. Out-of-frame beta chain sequences displayed weaker excess sharing between twins.

This clonotype was picked up a small number of times. Its antigen remains unknown. Donors were all healthy Caucasians. TCRdb analysed the 5' RACE reads with MiXCR anew, one entry per CDR3 protein. This repertoire shows approximately 210,000 distinct CDR3 sequences, around a tenth found once; its top ten account for around 5.1%. This CDR3 has 15 amino acids. Per the germline V gene, CDR1 is SGHRS and CDR2 is YFSETQ. V gave up 1 base and J gave up 1 base, with 12 bases separating them. The receptor was isolated from a woman between 18 and 30 years old in good health. The chain recombines TRBV5-1 with TRBJ2-7, with a possible D match to TRBD1 (6 bases). Sequencing was carried out using memory (CD45RO+) T cells sorted from blood. The CDR3 region is CASSLRQVGSYEQYF. The DNA for the CDR3 is TGCGCCAGCAGCTTGAGACAGGTAGGGTCCTACGAGCAGTACTTC.